The 27 T cell receptor beta chains reported below all come from one sample, sequenced in a study of blood T cell repertoires in COVID-19. Measured with immunoSEQ multiplex PCR; TCRdb has only the in-frame clones, and not every one. Of about 210,000 clones listed, roughly 80% are singletons. The sequencing input was peripheral blood. The source of these receptors is a woman older than 75 with COVID-19, enrolled during active disease.

For the CDR3, the DNA is TGTGCCAGCAGTGAATGGATGGGAGACACTGAAGCTTTCTTT. Translation: CASSEWMGDTEAFF. The V and J genes are TRBV6-1 and TRBJ1-1; D not certain. The CDR3 consists of 14 residues. Germline assignment: CDR1 MNHNS and CDR2 SASEGT. Trimming took 2 bases from V and 3 from J, leaving 10 bases between them.

This chain connects TRBV5-4 to TRBJ1-1; unclear D gene. The length of the CDR3 is 17 residues. V was trimmed by 0 bases and J by 3 bases, leaving 18 bases between them. Germline assignment: CDR1 SGHNT and CDR2 YYREEE (reference sequence). This CDR3 is CASSLGNIPVSDTEAFF. The CDR3 nucleotides read TGTGCCAGCAGCTTGGGCAATATTCCTGTATCGGACACTGAAGCTTTCTTT.

V gene TRBV18 combines with J gene TRBJ1-5; 7 bases line up with TRBD1. The CDR3 loop spans 14 amino acids. V trimming: 3 bases; J trimming: 3 bases; junction bases outside the gene matches: 2. The germline gives CDR1 KGHSH, CDR2 LQKENI. The CDR3 loop is CASSPGQPNQPQHF. In DNA, the CDR3 is TGTGCCAGCTCACCGGGACAGCCCAATCAGCCCCAGCATTTT.

In DNA form, the CDR3 reads TGTGCCAGCAGCTTAGACCGACTAGGTTACAATGAGCAGTTCTTC. Translation: CASSLDRLGYNEQFF. The rearrangement joins TRBV7-3 to TRBJ2-1, with a possible D match to TRBD2 (6 bases). CDR1 is SGHTA and CDR2 is FQGTGA in the germline V gene. V lost 2 bases and J 4 bases, leaving 12 bases between the germline ends. The CDR3 consists of 15 residues.

V and J are TRBV5-6 and TRBJ2-2; 13 bases align to TRBD2. Germline V gene data show CDR1 as SGHDT and CDR2 as YYEEEE. The junction had 6 bases not matched to a gene; V was cut back by 6 bases and J by 7 bases. This CDR3 has 15 residues. CDR3 in DNA: TGTGCCAGCACCGGACTAGCGGGAGAGGGCGGGGAGCTGTTTTTT. Translating it yields CASTGLAGEGGELFF.

The table lists this clone with a count of one. This rearrangement joins TRBV24-1 to TRBJ2-1; a weak D match, TRBD2 (5 bases). V lost 7 bases, J lost 5 bases, and 8 bases lay in between. The CDR3 totals 12 residues. Germline loops: CDR1 KGHDR, CDR2 SFDVKD. The DNA for the CDR3 is TGTGCCACCAGCGAGAGGGACAATGAGCAGTTCTTC. This codes for CATSERDNEQFF.

J is TRBJ2-5 and V is TRBV5-5, with 7 bases that match TRBD1. Germline V gene sequence: CDR1 SGHKS, CDR2 YYEKEE (reference sequence). The CDR3 contains 14 residues. The V and J ends lost 4 bases and 1 base, in that order; junction bases with no gene match: 4. The CDR3 region is CASSTGTVQETQYF. The CDR3 coding sequence is TGTGCCAGCAGCACGGGGACAGTCCAAGAGACCCAGTACTTC. Drawing the rest from reference TRBV5-5 and TRBJ2-5, the complete variable domain is DAGVTQSPTHLIKTRGQQVTLRCSPISGHKSVSWYQQVLGQGPQFIFQYYEKEERGRGNFPDRFSARQFPNYSSELNVNALLLGDSALYLCASSTGTVQETQYFGPGTRLLVL.

The chain carries TRBV7-8 and TRBJ1-1, with TRBD1 as a possible D gene (5 bases). Germline CDR1 reads SGHVS; CDR2 reads FQNEAQ. Trimming pared 5 bases from V and 1 base from J, leaving 8 bases between. The CDR3 contains 13 residues. As DNA, the CDR3 is TGTGCCAGCAGCCCAGGACAGAACACTGAAGCTTTCTTT. Its protein product is CASSPGQNTEAFF.

In nucleotides, the CDR3 is TGTGCCAGCAGTTTCCCCGGGGGGACCGAGCAGTACTTC. Its protein product is CASSFPGGTEQYF. This sequence joins TRBV27 and TRBJ2-7, with TRBD2 matching 7 bases. Germline CDR1 MNHEY, CDR2 SMNVEV (reference sequence). The CDR3 sequence is 13 residues long. J gave up 6 bases and V 3 bases, and 5 bases lay outside the gene matches.

This clone was detected once. The chain recombines TRBV7-2 with TRBJ2-7, with no clear D. The V gene's germline CDR1 is SGHTA and CDR2 FQGNSA. Trimming removed 5 bases at V and 7 bases at J, with 18 bases between. CDR3 size: 14 residues. This chain's CDR3 is CASSTPQVPVEQYF. CDR3 sequence (DNA): TGTGCCAGCAGCACGCCCCAGGTTCCGGTAGAGCAGTACTTC.

Notes on this clone: Other nucleotide sequences from this sample produce the same CDR3. The chain recombines TRBV29-1 with TRBJ1-6, with TRBD1 matching over 10 bases. Germline values: CDR1 SQVTM, CDR2 ANQGSEA. The CDR3 totals 12 residues. Losses at the gene ends were 6 bases for V and 8 bases for J; bases not matched to a gene: 1. CDR3 sequence: CSVGTGDSPLHF. The CDR3 coding sequence is TGCAGCGTGGGGACAGGGGATTCACCCCTCCACTTT.

The chain couples TRBV28 to TRBJ1-2; TRBD1 agrees at 9 bases. The CDR3 has 14 residues. In germline, CDR1 is MDHEN, CDR2 SYDVKM. The trim removed 6 bases at V and 4 bases at J, leaving 6 bases unmatched. The CDR3 spells CASRTGTGPYGYTF. DNA for the CDR3: TGTGCCAGCAGAACCGGGACAGGGCCCTATGGCTACACCTTC.

This sequence joins TRBV11-1 and TRBJ2-5; a possible D gene is TRBD2 (5 bases). Between the trimmed V and J ends, which lost 8 bases and 2 bases, there was a span of 12 bases. The CDR3 loop spans 13 amino acids. Germline lookup yields CDR1 SGHAT and CDR2 FQDESV (reference sequence). CDR3 loop: CASLSAGQETQYF. In DNA form, the CDR3 reads TGTGCCAGCCTCTCGGCGGGTCAAGAGACCCAGTACTTC.

Sample share makes this clone medium-sized. This chain uses TRBV13 with TRBJ2-3; 10 bases are shared with TRBD2. Germline assignment: CDR1 PRHDT and CDR2 FYEKMQ (reference sequence). The trim removed 5 bases at V and 2 bases at J, leaving 7 bases unmatched. This CDR3 is 16 amino acids long. CDR3 residues: CASSTSAGGITDTQYF. CDR3 nucleotide sequence: TGTGCCAGCAGCACCTCAGCGGGGGGGATCACAGATACGCAGTATTTT.

The rearrangement joins TRBV7-3 to TRBJ2-3; the match to TRBD2 covers 10 bases. Germline lookup yields CDR1 SGHTA and CDR2 FQGTGA. V dropped 2 bases and J dropped 4; count of bases not matched to a gene: 3. This CDR3 has 15 amino acids. CDR3 nucleotide sequence: TGTGCCAGCAGCTTACTAGCGGGAGTTCCAGATACGCAGTATTTT. The encoded protein is CASSLLAGVPDTQYF.

This clone was seen a single time. The chain is built from TRBV7-2 and TRBJ2-7; TRBD1 agrees at 11 bases. The CDR3 has 14 amino acids. Germline-derived CDR1 and CDR2 are SGHTA and FQGNSA. After removal of 6 bases from V and 4 bases from J, the junction contained 5 bases not matched to a gene. CDR3 coding DNA: TGTGCCAGCAGTCGGACAGGGGGCCGGTACGAGCAGTACTTC. It encodes CASSRTGGRYEQYF.

The genes are TRBV12-3 or TRBV12-4 and TRBJ2-1; D remains unclear. The CDR3 contains 12 residues. V lost 3 bases, J lost 8 bases, and 8 bases lay in between. As DNA, the CDR3 is TGTGCCAGCAGTTTCTCAGGCGATGAGCAGTTCTTC. Its protein is CASSFSGDEQFF.

The V call is TRBV5-4, the J call TRBJ2-5; D remains unclear. The CDR3 sequence is 14 residues long. Deletions cut 0 bases from V and 6 bases from J, with 12 bases between. Germline assignment: CDR1 SGHNT and CDR2 YYREEE (reference sequence). The DNA for the CDR3 is TGTGCCAGCAGCTTGGCCGCGGCACTCAAGACCCAGTACTTC. Translated, it gives CASSLAAALKTQYF. Drawing the rest from reference TRBV5-4 and TRBJ2-5, the complete variable domain is ETGVTQSPTHLIKTRGQQVTLRCSSQSGHNTVSWYQQALGQGPQFIFQYYREEENGRGNFPPRFSGLQFPNYSSELNVNALELDDSALYLCASSLAAALKTQYFGPGTRLLVL.

This chain's CDR3 is CSASEGGNEKLFF. In nucleotides, the CDR3 is TGCAGTGCTAGTGAGGGGGGGAATGAAAAACTGTTTTTT. The chain combines TRBV20-1 with TRBJ1-4; D may be TRBD1 (6 bases). V lost 3 bases and J lost 5, with 10 bases in between. The CDR3 has 13 amino acids. Looked up from germline, CDR1 is DFQATT and CDR2 is SNEGSKA (reference sequence).

This chain links TRBV18 with TRBJ1-5, with a weak D call TRBD1 (5 bases). V lost 8 bases and J 1 base, leaving 15 bases between the germline ends. The CDR3 is 15 residues long. The germline gives CDR1 KGHSH, CDR2 LQKENI. CDR3 in DNA: TGTGCCAGCGGGGCGGCAGGTTCGAGCAATCAGCCCCAGCATTTT. Translated, it gives CASGAAGSSNQPQHF.

This chain joins TRBV6-1 and TRBJ1-2; weak D call: TRBD1 (6 bases). Germline V gives CDR1 MNHNS, CDR2 SASEGT. The V end was cut by 5 bases, the J end by 1 base, with 11 bases between. This CDR3 comprises 14 residues. For the CDR3, the DNA is TGTGCCAGCAGTAACGACAGGAGTAACTATGGCTACACCTTC. Protein sequence: CASSNDRSNYGYTF.

The chain joins TRBV28 to TRBJ1-3; possible D gene TRBD1, 5 bases. The CDR3 totals 13 residues. V was trimmed by 5 bases and J by 3 bases, leaving 8 bases between them. The V gene's germline CDR1 is MDHEN and CDR2 SYDVKM. The CDR3: CASSPGIGNTIYF. For the CDR3, the DNA is TGTGCCAGCAGTCCAGGGATTGGAAACACCATATATTTT.

The chain couples TRBV18 to TRBJ1-3; a possible D gene is TRBD1 (6 bases). This CDR3 is 14 amino acids long. Trimming pared 3 bases from V and 6 bases from J, leaving 12 bases between. CDR1 and CDR2 (germline): KGHSH, LQKENI. Here the CDR3 reads CASSPTTGENTIYF. The CDR3, as DNA: TGTGCCAGCTCACCCACGACAGGTGAAAACACCATATATTTT.

This clone was detected a few times. The chain employs TRBV15 and TRBJ2-2; D not resolved. The length of the CDR3 is 15 residues. With 0 bases removed from V and 4 bases from J, the gap between germline ends came to 9 bases. In germline, CDR1 is LNHNV, CDR2 YYDKDF (reference sequence). CDR3 residues: CATSRDNTGTGELFF. The CDR3 region has the DNA TGTGCCACCAGCAGAGATAATACTGGCACCGGGGAGCTGTTTTTT. Filled out from reference TRBV15 and TRBJ2-2, the complete variable domain reads DAMVIQNPRYQVTQFGKPVTLSCSQTLNHNVMYWYQQKSSQAPKLLFHYYDKDFNNEADTPDNFQSRRPNTSFCFLDIRSPGLGDTAMYLCATSRDNTGTGELFFGEGSRLTVL.

V is TRBV5-1 and J is TRBJ1-6, with 8 nucleotides matching TRBD1. The CDR3 sequence is 12 residues long. Germline V gene lookup returns CDR1 SGHRS and CDR2 YFSETQ. Trimming cost V 7 bases and J 12 bases; bases outside gene matches: 6. The DNA of the CDR3 is TGCGCCAGCGGGACAGGAAGTCTACCCCTCCACTTT. This codes for CASGTGSLPLHF.

The rearrangement joins TRBV18 to TRBJ1-5; perhaps TRBD1 as D (6 bases). The germline gives CDR1 KGHSH, CDR2 LQKENI. The CDR3 runs 16 residues. Deletions cut 3 bases from V and 0 bases from J, with 12 bases between. CDR3 amino acids: CASSPGTSPSNQPQHF. The CDR3 bases are TGTGCCAGCTCACCCGGGACATCCCCTAGCAATCAGCCCCAGCATTTT. The whole variable domain, filled in from reference TRBV18 and TRBJ1-5, reads NAGVMQNPRHLVRRRGQEARLRCSPMKGHSHVYWYRQLPEEGLKFMVYLQKENIIDESGMPKERFSAEFPKEGPSILRIQQVVRGDSAAYFCASSPGTSPSNQPQHFGDGTRLSIL.

The chain links TRBV18 to TRBJ1-5, with 7 bases aligning to TRBD1. This CDR3 is 14 amino acids long. V lost 5 bases and J lost 7; bases outside the gene matches: 8. Germline assignment: CDR1 KGHSH and CDR2 LQKENI. The CDR3 DNA follows: TGTGCCAGCTCATCGGGACAGCTTGGCCAGCCCCAGCATTTT. This codes for CASSSGQLGQPQHF.